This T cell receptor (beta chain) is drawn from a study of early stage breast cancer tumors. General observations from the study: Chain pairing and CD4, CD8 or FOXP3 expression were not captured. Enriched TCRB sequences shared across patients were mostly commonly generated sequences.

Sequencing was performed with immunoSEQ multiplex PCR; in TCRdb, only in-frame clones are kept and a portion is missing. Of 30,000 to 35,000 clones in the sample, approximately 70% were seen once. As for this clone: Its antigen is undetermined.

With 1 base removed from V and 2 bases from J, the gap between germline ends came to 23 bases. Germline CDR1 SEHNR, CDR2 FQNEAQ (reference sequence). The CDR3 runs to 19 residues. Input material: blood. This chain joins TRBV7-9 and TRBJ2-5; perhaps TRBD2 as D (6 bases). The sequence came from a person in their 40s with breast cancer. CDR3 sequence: CASSLVGTEVLGRQETQYF. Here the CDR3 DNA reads TGTGCCAGCAGCTTAGTCGGGACGGAGGTTCTGGGGAGGCAAGAGACCCAGTACTTC.